One and the same sample provided the 25 T cell receptor beta chains below, sequenced in a study of T cell clones after liver transplantation. Some clones are missing from TCRdb's copy, which holds only in-frame ones; the method was immunoSEQ multiplex PCR. The table includes approximately 51,000 clones, about 86% detected once. The material was CD8+ T cells from blood, obtained 12 months after liver transplant. The receptors were gathered from a human patient who received a liver transplant. Some of the T cells might come from the graft donor.

The chain is built from TRBV28 and TRBJ1-5; 8 nucleotides match TRBD1. V lost 5 bases and J lost 6; bases outside the gene matches: 12. This CDR3 contains 16 residues. Per germline, CDR1 MDHEN and CDR2 SYDVKM. The CDR3 DNA follows: TGTGCCAGCAGTGCACTTGGACAGGGAGGAGGTCAGCCCCAGCATTTT. It is translated as CASSALGQGGGQPQHF.

This chain connects TRBV28 to TRBJ2-7, with D tentatively TRBD1 (6 bases). The CDR3 loop spans 15 amino acids. The V gene's germline CDR1 is MDHEN and CDR2 SYDVKM. Deletions cut 2 bases from V and 7 bases from J, with 18 bases between. The CDR3 DNA reads as TGTGCCAGCAGTTTAAGGGGGTCAAGATCGCGGGAGCAGTACTTC. Translated, it gives CASSLRGSRSREQYF.

The chain links TRBV5-3 to TRBJ2-7; TRBD2 matches at 14 bases. TRBV5-3 belongs to the ORF category, with a function that is uncertain. The CDR3 runs to 15 residues. With 2 bases clipped from V and 3 bases from J, the junction kept 1 base outside the gene matches. CDR3: CARSFGTSGSYEQYF. Written as DNA, the CDR3 is TGTGCCAGAAGCTTCGGGACTAGCGGGAGCTACGAGCAGTACTTC.

The chain joins TRBV6-1 to TRBJ1-5; no firm D call. V was clipped by 8 bases and J by 0 bases, with 11 bases between them. Germline CDR1 MNHNS, CDR2 SASEGT. There are 14 residues in the CDR3. The CDR3 is CASAQQSSNQPQHF. The CDR3 DNA reads TGTGCCAGCGCCCAACAGAGTAGCAATCAGCCCCAGCATTTT.

This rearrangement joins TRBV18 to TRBJ2-2; 7 nucleotides agree with TRBD1. The CDR3 runs to 16 residues. Trimming took 1 base from V and 5 from J; bases not matched to a gene: 7. Germline assignment: CDR1 KGHSH and CDR2 LQKENI. CDR3 sequence reads: CASSPLKGAGTGELFF. The CDR3 DNA follows: TGTGCCAGCTCACCACTCAAGGGGGCAGGGACCGGGGAGCTGTTTTTT. The whole variable domain, remainder taken from reference TRBV18 and TRBJ2-2, is NAGVMQNPRHLVRRRGQEARLRCSPMKGHSHVYWYRQLPEEGLKFMVYLQKENIIDESGMPKERFSAEFPKEGPSILRIQQVVRGDSAAYFCASSPLKGAGTGELFFGEGSRLTVL.

The rearrangement joins TRBV2 to TRBJ2-1; D gene ambiguous. Per the germline V gene, CDR1 is SNHLY and CDR2 is FYNNEI. V was pared by 4 bases and J by 3 bases, with 7 bases between. This CDR3 region has 13 residues. The CDR3 sequence: CASSAGVYNEQFF. In nucleotides, the CDR3 is TGTGCCAGCAGTGCGGGTGTCTACAATGAGCAGTTCTTC.

CDR3 bases: TGTGCCAGCAGCTTCGCAGGGATGGGCTATGGCTACACCTTC. Translation gives CASSFAGMGYGYTF. The chain recombines TRBV7-9 with TRBJ1-2; D is perhaps TRBD1 (5 bases). The CDR3 consists of 14 residues. Trimming left V 3 bases short and J 4 bases short, with 12 bases between. Germline CDR1 and CDR2: SEHNR and FQNEAQ (reference sequence). The variable domain in full, with the rest retrieved from reference TRBV7-9 and TRBJ1-2, is DTGVSQNPRHKITKRGQNVTFRCDPISEHNRLYWYRQTLGQGPEFLTYFQNEAQLEKSRLLSDRFSAERPKGSFSTLEIQRTEQGDSAMYLCASSFAGMGYGYTFGSGTRLTVV.

The chain employs TRBV7-8 and TRBJ2-7, with 13 positions matching TRBD2. CDR3 size: 19 residues. V was clipped by 5 bases and J by 0 bases; unmatched bases: 13. Germline assignment: CDR1 SGHVS and CDR2 FQNEAQ. The CDR3 DNA sequence: TGTGCCAGCAGCCCCACGCGGGGACTAGCGGGATCTAGCTCCTACGAGCAGTACTTC. It yields the protein CASSPTRGLAGSSSYEQYF.

V is TRBV7-3 and J is TRBJ2-3; D remains ambiguous. The germline V gene has CDR1 SGHTA and CDR2 FQGTGA. The V end was cut by 2 bases, the J end by 0 bases, with 9 bases between. CDR3 size: 15 residues. In DNA form, the CDR3 reads TGTGCCAGCAGCTTAGGGGTGTCTAGCACAGATACGCAGTATTTT. Protein product: CASSLGVSSTDTQYF.

This chain joins TRBV7-6 and TRBJ1-5, with D maybe TRBD1 (6 bases). This CDR3 comprises 13 residues. Trimming left V 3 bases short and J 5 bases short, with 8 bases between. Germline lookup yields CDR1 SGHVS and CDR2 FNYEAQ. This CDR3 is CASSLRGDQPQHF. The CDR3 DNA sequence: TGTGCCAGCAGCTTGAGGGGGGATCAGCCCCAGCATTTT. The full variable domain, with the rest looked up from reference TRBV7-6 and TRBJ1-5, is GAGVSQSPRYKVTKRGQDVALRCDPISGHVSLYWYRQALGQGPEFLTYFNYEAQQDKSGLPNDRFSAERPEGSISTLTIQRTEQRDSAMYRCASSLRGDQPQHFGDGTRLSIL.

The rearrangement links TRBV15 to TRBJ2-1; no reliable D call. The germline CDR1 and CDR2 sequences are LNHNV and YYDKDF (reference sequence). The CDR3 extends over 13 amino acids. V gave up 8 bases and J gave up 0 bases, with 8 bases separating them. The CDR3 reads CATRESSYNEQFF. The DNA for the CDR3 is TGTGCCACCCGCGAGAGCTCCTACAATGAGCAGTTCTTC.

The chain has TRBV2 and TRBJ2-6; D not certain. Germline-derived CDR1 and CDR2 are SNHLY and FYNNEI. The CDR3 covers 17 residues. The ends were cut back, 4 bases at V and 0 bases at J, with 13 bases in the middle. CDR3 nucleotides: TGTGCCAGCAGTGCGGGTGTCCTAGTCTCTGGGGCCAACGTCCTGACTTTC. Protein product: CASSAGVLVSGANVLTF. Drawing the rest from reference TRBV2 and TRBJ2-6, the complete variable domain is EPEVTQTPSHQVTQMGQEVILRCVPISNHLYFYWYRQILGQKVEFLVSFYNNEISEKSEIFDDQFSVERPDGSNFTLKIRSTKLEDSAMYFCASSAGVLVSGANVLTFGAGSRLTVL.

The V and J genes are TRBV5-1 and TRBJ2-7, with D perhaps assigned TRBD1 or TRBD2 (6 bases each). V dropped 3 bases and J dropped 3 bases, with 13 bases sitting between them. Germline-derived CDR1 and CDR2 are SGHRS and YFSETQ. CDR3 size: 14 residues. The CDR3, as DNA: TGCGCCAGCAGCTGGGGGGCCAGGGGCTACGAGCAGTACTTC. Amino acid sequence: CASSWGARGYEQYF.

The chain uses TRBV30 and TRBJ1-4; the match to TRBD1 covers 7 bases. The CDR3 runs to 13 residues. Trimming at V came to 1 base and at J to 7 bases, leaving 3 bases not matched to a gene. Germline CDR1 reads GTSNPN; CDR2 reads SVGIG (reference sequence). CDR3 bases: TGTGCCTGGAGTGCAGGGGGTCGTGAAAAACTGTTTTTT. Translation: CAWSAGGREKLFF.

This chain links TRBV23-1 with TRBJ1-5, with D possibly being TRBD1 (5 bases). TRBV23-1 is an ORF; its function is uncertain. CDR3 size: 14 residues. Trimming removed 1 base from V and 1 base from J, with 5 bases in between. The CDR3 region has the DNA TGCGCCAGCAGTCAATACAGGAGCAATCAGCCCCAGCATTTT. This codes for CASSQYRSNQPQHF.

This rearrangement joins TRBV19 to TRBJ1-1; D gene uncertain. Trimming pared 1 base from V and 2 bases from J, leaving 5 bases between. Germline-derived CDR1 and CDR2 are LNHDA and SQIVND (reference sequence). The CDR3 runs 13 residues. CDR3 in DNA: TGTGCCAGTAGTATAGCAGCAAACACTGAAGCTTTCTTT. Its translation is CASSIAANTEAFF.

V and J are TRBV28 and TRBJ2-7, with D hard to call. The CDR3 totals 13 residues. The V and J ends lost 8 bases and 5 bases respectively, with 16 bases between them. The germline CDR1 and CDR2 sequences are MDHEN and SYDVKM. CDR3 protein: CASRGKGWHEQYF. CDR3 bases: TGTGCCAGCCGTGGGAAGGGTTGGCACGAGCAGTACTTC.

The CDR3 reads CASTDGTVLNYGYTF. The CDR3 nucleotides read TGTGCCAGCACCGATGGGACAGTCCTCAACTATGGCTACACCTTC. The chain joins TRBV6-5 to TRBJ1-2; 7 nucleotides agree with TRBD1. V lost 7 bases and J lost 2; bases outside the gene matches: 10. Germline V gene data show CDR1 as MNHEY and CDR2 as SVGAGI. The CDR3 is 15 amino acids.

V is TRBV28 and J is TRBJ1-5; unclear D gene. The CDR3 covers 14 residues. Trimming left V 6 bases short and J 3 bases short, with 12 bases between. The germline V gene encodes CDR1 MDHEN and CDR2 SYDVKM. CDR3 in DNA: TGTGCCAGCAGCCCGGACGGTATCAATCAGCCCCAGCATTTT. It specifies CASSPDGINQPQHF.

The chain employs TRBV4-3 and TRBJ2-1; a weak D match, TRBD2 (6 bases). Trimming stripped 7 bases from V and 0 bases from J, with 10 bases between. The germline gives CDR1 LGHNA, CDR2 YSLEER. The CDR3 runs 14 residues. DNA of the CDR3: TGCGCCAGCAAAATCGGGAGCTCCTACAATGAGCAGTTCTTC. Protein: CASKIGSSYNEQFF.

V is TRBV9 and J is TRBJ2-7, with D perhaps TRBD2 (5 bases). The length of the CDR3 is 15 residues. Trimming stripped 4 bases from V and 3 bases from J, with 17 bases between. Germline V lookup: CDR1 SGDLS, CDR2 YYNGEE. The CDR3 loop reads CASSIWPSEGYEQYF. The CDR3 nucleotides are TGTGCCAGCAGCATTTGGCCGTCCGAGGGCTACGAGCAGTACTTC.

This chain links TRBV19 with TRBJ2-1, with D possibly TRBD1 on 5 matching bases. Between the trimmed V and J ends, which lost 6 bases and 4 bases, there was a span of 7 bases. The CDR3 spans 12 residues. The germline V gene has CDR1 LNHDA and CDR2 SQIVND (reference sequence). The CDR3: CASSQGYNEQFF. The CDR3 nucleotides are TGTGCCAGTAGCCAGGGTTACAATGAGCAGTTCTTC.

This clone was observed once. In DNA, the CDR3 is TGTGCCAGCAGCGATAGACAGGGGGCGGAAGATACGCAGTATTTT. Translated, it gives CASSDRQGAEDTQYF. The genes are TRBV11-2 and TRBJ2-3, with 10 bases that match TRBD1. The length of the CDR3 is 15 residues. The germline CDR1 and CDR2 sequences are SGHAT and FQNNGV. The junction had 7 bases not matched to a gene; V was cut back by 5 bases and J by 5 bases. The full variable domain, in which reference TRBV11-2 and TRBJ2-3 provide the parts outside the CDR3, is EAGVAQSPRYKIIEKRQSVAFWCNPISGHATLYWYQQILGQGPKLLIQFQNNGVVDDSQLPKDRFSAERLKGVDSTLKIQPAKLEDSAVYLCASSDRQGAEDTQYFGPGTRLTVL.

The chain combines TRBV4-1 with TRBJ1-5; D possibly corresponds to TRBD1 (5 bases). The V and J ends lost 4 bases and 4 bases respectively, with 11 bases between them. The CDR3 runs 14 residues. In germline, CDR1 is MGHRA, CDR2 YSYEKL. The DNA of the CDR3 is TGCGCCAGCAGCCTACGGACACCTAATCAGCCCCAGCATTTT. Encoded protein: CASSLRTPNQPQHF.

This clone has only a few counts. The CDR3 bases are TGTGCCAGCAGCACGGGGACAGCCGCGCAGCCCCAGCATTTT. Residues: CASSTGTAAQPQHF. The rearrangement links TRBV7-8 to TRBJ1-5; 7 bases line up with TRBD1. The CDR3 is 14 amino acids. Germline CDR1 is SGHVS and CDR2 is FQNEAQ. The V segment lost 5 bases and the J segment 7 bases; nucleotides outside the gene matches: 8.